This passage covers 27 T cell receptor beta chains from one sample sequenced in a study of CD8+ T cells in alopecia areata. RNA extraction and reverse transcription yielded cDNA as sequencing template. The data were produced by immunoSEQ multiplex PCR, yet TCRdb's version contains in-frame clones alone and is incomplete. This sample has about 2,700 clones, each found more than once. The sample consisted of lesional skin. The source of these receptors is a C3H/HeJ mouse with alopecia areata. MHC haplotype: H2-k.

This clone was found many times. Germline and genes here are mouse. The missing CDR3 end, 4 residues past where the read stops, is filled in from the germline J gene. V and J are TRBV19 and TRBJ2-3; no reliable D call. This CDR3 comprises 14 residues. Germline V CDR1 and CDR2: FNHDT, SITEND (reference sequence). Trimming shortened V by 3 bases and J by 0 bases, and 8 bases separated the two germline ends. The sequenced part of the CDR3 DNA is TGTGCCAGCAGTAGCATAACTAGTGCAGAA. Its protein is CASSSITSAE. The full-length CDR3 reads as CASSSITSAETLYF.

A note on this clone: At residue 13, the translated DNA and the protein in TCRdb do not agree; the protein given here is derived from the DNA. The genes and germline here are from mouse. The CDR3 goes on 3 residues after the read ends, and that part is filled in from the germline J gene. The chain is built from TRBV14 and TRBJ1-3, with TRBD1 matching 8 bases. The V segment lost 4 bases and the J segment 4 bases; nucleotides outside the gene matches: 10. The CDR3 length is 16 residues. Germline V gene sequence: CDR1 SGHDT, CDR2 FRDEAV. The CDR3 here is CASSPLDRGGGNTLYF. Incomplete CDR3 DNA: TGTGCCAGCAGTCCTCTCGACAGGGGTGGAGGAAATACG.

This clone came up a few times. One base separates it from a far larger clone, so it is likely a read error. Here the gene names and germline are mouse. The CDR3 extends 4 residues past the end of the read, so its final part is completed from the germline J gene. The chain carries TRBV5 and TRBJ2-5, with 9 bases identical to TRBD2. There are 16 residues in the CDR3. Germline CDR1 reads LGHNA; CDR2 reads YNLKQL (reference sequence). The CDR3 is CASSQDADWGRDTQYF. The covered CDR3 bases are TGTGCCAGCAGCCAAGATGCGGACTGGGGAAGGGAC.

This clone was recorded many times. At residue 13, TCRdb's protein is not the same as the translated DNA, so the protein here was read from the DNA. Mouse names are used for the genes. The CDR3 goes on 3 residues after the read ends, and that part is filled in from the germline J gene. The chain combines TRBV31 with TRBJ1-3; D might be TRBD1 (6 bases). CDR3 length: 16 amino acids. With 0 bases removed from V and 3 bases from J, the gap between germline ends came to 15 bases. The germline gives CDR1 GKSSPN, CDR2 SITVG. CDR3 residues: CAWSLRGGALGNTLYF. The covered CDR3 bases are TGTGCCTGGAGTCTACGGGGGGGCGCGCTTGGAAATACG.

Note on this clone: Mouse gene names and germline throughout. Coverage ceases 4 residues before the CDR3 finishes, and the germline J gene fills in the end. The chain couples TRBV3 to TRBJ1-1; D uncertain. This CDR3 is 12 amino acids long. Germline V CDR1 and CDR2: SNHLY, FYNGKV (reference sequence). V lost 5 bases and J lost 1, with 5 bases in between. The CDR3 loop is CASSPRNTEVFF. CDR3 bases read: TGTGCCAGCAGCCCCAGAAACACA.

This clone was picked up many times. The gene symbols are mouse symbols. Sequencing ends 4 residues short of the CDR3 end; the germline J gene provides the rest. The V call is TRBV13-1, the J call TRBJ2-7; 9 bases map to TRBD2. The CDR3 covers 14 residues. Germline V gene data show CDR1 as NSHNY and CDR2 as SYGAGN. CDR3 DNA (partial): TGTGCCAGCAGTCGACTGGGGGATCTATAT. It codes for CASSRLGDLY. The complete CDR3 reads CASSRLGDLYEQYF.

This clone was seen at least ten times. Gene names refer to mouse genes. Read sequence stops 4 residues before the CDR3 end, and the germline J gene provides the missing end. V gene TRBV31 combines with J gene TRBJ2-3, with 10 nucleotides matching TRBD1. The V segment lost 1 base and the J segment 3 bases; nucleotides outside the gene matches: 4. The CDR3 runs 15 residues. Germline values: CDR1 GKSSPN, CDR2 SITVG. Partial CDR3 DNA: TGTGCCTGGAGTCCCCGGGACAGGGGCGCAGAA. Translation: CAWSPRDRGAE. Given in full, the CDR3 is CAWSPRDRGAETLYF.

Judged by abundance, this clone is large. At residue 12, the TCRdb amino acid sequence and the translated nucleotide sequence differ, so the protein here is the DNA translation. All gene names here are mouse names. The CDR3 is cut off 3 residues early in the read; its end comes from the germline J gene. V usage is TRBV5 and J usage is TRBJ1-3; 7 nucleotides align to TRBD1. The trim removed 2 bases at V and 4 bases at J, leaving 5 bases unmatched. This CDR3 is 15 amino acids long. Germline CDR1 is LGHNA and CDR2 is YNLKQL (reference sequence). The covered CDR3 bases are TGTGCCAGCAGCCAATACAGGGGTTCGGGAAATACG. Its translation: CASSQYRGSGNT. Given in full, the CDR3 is CASSQYRGSGNTLYF.

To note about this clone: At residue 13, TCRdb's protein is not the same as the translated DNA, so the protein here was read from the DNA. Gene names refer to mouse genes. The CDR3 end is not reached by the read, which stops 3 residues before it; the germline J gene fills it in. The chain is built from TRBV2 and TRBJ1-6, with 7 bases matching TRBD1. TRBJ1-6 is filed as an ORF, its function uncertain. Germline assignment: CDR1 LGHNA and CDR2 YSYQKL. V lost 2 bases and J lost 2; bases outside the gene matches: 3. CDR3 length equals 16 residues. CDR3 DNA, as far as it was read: TGTGCCAGCAGCCAACCGGGACAGACCTATAATTCGCCC. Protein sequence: CASSQPGQTYNSP. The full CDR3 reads CASSQPGQTYNSPLYF.

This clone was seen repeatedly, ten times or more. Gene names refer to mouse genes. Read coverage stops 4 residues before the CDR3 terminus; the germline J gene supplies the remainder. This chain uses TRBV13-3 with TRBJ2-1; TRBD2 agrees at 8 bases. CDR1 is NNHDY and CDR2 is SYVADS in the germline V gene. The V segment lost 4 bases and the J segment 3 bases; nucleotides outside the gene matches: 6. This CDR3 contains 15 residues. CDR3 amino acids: CASSIWGGSYAEQFF. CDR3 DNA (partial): TGTGCCAGCAGTATTTGGGGGGGGTCCTATGCT.

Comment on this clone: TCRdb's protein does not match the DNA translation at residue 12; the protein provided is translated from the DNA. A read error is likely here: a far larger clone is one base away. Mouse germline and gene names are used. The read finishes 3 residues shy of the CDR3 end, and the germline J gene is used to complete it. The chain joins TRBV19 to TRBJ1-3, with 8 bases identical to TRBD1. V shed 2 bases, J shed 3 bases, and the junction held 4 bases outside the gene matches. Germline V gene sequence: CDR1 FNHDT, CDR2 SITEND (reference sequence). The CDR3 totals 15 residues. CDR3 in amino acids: CASSILDRGGNTLYF. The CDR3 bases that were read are TGTGCCAGCAGTATCCTCGACAGGGGTGGAAATACG.

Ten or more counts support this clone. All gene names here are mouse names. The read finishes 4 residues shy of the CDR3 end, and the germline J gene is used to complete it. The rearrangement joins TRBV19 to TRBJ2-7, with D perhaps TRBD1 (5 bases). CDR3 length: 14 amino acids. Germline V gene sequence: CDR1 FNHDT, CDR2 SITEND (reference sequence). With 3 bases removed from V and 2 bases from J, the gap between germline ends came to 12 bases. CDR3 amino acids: CASSKRQITYEQYF. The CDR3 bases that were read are TGTGCCAGCAGTAAAAGACAGATTACCTAT.

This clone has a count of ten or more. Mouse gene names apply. The DNA read from the CDR3 is TGTGCCAGCAGCTACAGTAGTCAAAAC. Encoded protein: CASSYSSQN. The full CDR3 reads CASSYSSQNTLYF. The rearrangement links TRBV5 to TRBJ2-4; D is uncertain. Read data end 4 residues before the CDR3 end; the end is taken from the germline J gene. Germline values: CDR1 LGHNA, CDR2 YNLKQL (reference sequence). The V end was cut by 5 bases, the J end by 0 bases, with 6 bases between. The CDR3 covers 13 residues.

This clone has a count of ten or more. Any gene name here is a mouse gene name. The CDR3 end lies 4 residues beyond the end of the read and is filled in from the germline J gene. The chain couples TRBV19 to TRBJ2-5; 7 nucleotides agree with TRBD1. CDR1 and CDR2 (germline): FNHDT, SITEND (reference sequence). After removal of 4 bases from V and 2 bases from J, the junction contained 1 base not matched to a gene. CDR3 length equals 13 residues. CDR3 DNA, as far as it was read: TGTGCCAGCAGTCGACAGGGCCAAGAC. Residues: CASSRQGQD. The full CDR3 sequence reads CASSRQGQDTQYF.

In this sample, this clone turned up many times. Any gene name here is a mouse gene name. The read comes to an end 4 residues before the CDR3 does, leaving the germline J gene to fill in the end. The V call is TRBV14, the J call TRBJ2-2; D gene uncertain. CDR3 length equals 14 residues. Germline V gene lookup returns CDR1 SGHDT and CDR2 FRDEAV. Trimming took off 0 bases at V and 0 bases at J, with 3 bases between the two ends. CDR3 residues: CASSFSANTGQLYF. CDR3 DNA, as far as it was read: TGTGCCAGCAGTTTCTCAGCAAACACCGGG.

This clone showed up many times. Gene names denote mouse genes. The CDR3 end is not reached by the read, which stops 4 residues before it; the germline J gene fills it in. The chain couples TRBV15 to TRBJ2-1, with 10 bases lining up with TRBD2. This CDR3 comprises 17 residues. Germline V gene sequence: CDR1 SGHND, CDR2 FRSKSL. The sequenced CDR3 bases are TGTGCCAGCAGTTTAGTCCGGGGACTGGGGAGAGGGGCT. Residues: CASSLVRGLGRGA. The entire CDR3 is CASSLVRGLGRGAEQFF.

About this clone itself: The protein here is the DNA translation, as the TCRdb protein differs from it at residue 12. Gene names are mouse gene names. The DNA read from the CDR3 is TGTACAAGCAGCTGGGGACAGTGTTCTGGAAATACG. Protein sequence: CTSSWGQCSGNT. The full CDR3 protein reads CTSSWGQCSGNTLYF. This chain links TRBV16 with TRBJ1-3, with 7 bases that match TRBD1. The CDR3 is cut off 3 residues early in the read; its end comes from the germline J gene. The CDR3 runs to 15 residues. Germline assignment: CDR1 SGHSA and CDR2 FRNQAP.

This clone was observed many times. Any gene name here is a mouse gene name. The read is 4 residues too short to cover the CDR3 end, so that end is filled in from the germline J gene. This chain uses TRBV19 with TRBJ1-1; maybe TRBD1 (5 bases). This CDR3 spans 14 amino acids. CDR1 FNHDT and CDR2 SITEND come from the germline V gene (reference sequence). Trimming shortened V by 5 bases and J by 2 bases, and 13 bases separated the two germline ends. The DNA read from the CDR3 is TGTGCCAGCAGCCTAGACAGCCTTAACACA. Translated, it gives CASSLDSLNT. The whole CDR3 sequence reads CASSLDSLNTEVFF. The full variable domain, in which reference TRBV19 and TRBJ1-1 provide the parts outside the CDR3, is GGIITQTPKFLIGQEGQKLTLKCQQNFNHDTMYWYRQDSGKGLRLIYYSITENDLQKGDLSEGYDASREKKSSFSLTVTSAQKNEMAVFLCASSLDSLNTEVFFGKGTRLTVV.

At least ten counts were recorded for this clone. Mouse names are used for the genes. The CDR3 reads CASSQEARGANERLFF. The CDR3 DNA, read in part, is TGTGCCAGCAGCCAAGAAGCCAGGGGCGCCAACGAA. The genes are TRBV2 and TRBJ1-4, with D perhaps matching TRBD1 (6 bases). The DNA ends 4 residues before the CDR3 does, and the rest of the CDR3 is filled in from the germline J gene. Germline loops: CDR1 LGHNA, CDR2 YSYQKL. The CDR3 contains 16 residues. V was pared by 0 bases and J by 3 bases, with 11 bases between.

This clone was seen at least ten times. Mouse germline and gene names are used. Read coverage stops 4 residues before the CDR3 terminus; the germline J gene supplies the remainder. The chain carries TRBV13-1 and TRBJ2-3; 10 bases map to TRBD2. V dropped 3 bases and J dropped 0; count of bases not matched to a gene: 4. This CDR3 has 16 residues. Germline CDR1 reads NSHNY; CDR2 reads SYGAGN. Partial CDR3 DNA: TGTGCCAGCAGTGGGACTGGGGGTCCTAGTGCAGAA. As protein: CASSGTGGPSAE. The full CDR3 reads CASSGTGGPSAETLYF.

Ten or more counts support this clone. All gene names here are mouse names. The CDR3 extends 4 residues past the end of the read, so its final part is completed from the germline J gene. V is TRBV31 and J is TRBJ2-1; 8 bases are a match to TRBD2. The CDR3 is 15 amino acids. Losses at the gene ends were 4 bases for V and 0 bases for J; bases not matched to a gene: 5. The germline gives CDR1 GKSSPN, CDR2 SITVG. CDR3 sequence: CAWKLGGYNYAEQFF. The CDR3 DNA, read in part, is TGTGCCTGGAAGCTGGGGGGTTATAACTATGCT.

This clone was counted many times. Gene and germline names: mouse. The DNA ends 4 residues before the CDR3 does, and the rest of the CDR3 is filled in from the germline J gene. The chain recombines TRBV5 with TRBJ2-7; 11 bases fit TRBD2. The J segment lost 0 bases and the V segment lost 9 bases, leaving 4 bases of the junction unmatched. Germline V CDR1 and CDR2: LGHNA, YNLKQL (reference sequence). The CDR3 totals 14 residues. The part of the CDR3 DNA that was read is TGTGCCAGTAGACTGGGGGGGAGCTCCTAT. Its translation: CASRLGGSSY. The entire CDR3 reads CASRLGGSSYEQYF.

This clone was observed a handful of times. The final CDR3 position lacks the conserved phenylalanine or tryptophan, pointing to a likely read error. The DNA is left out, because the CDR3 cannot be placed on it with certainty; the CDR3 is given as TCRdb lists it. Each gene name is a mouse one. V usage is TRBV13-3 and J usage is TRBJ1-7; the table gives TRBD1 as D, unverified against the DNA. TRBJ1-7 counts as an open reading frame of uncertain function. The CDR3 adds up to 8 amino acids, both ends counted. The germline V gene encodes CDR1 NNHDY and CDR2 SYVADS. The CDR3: CASSDRDH.

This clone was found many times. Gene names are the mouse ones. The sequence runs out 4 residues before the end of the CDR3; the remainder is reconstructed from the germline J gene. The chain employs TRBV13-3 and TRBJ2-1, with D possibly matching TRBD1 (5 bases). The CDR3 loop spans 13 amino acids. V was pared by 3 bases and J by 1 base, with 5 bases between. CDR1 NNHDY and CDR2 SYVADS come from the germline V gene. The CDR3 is CASSGQNYAEQFF. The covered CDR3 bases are TGTGCCAGCAGTGGACAGAACTATGCT.

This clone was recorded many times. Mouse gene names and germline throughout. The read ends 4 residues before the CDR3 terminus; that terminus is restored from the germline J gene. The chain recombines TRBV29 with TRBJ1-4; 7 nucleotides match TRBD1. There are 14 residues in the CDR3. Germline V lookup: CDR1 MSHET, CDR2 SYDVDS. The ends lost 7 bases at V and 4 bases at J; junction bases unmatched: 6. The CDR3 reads CASNRDRINERLFF. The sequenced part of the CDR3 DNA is TGTGCTAGCAACCGGGACAGAATCAACGAA.

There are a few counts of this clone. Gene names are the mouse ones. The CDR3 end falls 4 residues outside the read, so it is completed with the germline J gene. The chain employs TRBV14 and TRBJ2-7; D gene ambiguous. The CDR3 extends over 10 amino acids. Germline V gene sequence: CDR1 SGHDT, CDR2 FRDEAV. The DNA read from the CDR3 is TGTGCCAGCAGTCAATAT. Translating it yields CASSQY. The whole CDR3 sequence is CASSQYEQYF.

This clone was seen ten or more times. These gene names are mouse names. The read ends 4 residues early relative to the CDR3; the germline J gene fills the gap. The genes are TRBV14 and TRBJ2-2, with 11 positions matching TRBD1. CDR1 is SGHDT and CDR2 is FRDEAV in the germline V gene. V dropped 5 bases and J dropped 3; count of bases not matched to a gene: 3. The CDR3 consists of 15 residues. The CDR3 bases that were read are TGTGCCAGCAGCCGGGACAGGGGGGACACCGGG. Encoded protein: CASSRDRGDTG. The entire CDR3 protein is CASSRDRGDTGQLYF.